These 23 T cell receptor beta chains were sequenced from one sample in a study of cytomegalovirus exposure and HLA in healthy donors. The study ran its PCR with 60 Vbeta and 13 Jbeta primers. Profiled with immunoSEQ multiplex PCR; TCRdb holds only in-frame clones, not every one. The data show 35,000 to 50,000 clones, over 70% seen once. Material: PBMCs. These receptors were taken from a middle-aged man in good health and CMV-seronegative.

This clone was counted between two and nine times. The CDR3, as DNA: TGTGCCAGCAACCTCCTGGGGGGGGGAAGCACCTACGAGCAGTACTTC. This gives the protein CASNLLGGGSTYEQYF. The V call is TRBV5-6, the J call TRBJ2-7; 7 bases match TRBD2. Trimming at V came to 6 bases and at J to 2 bases, leaving 14 bases not matched to a gene. CDR3 length: 16 amino acids. Germline V CDR1 and CDR2: SGHDT, YYEEEE.

The J gene is TRBJ2-5, the V gene TRBV5-1; 11 bases line up with TRBD2. Germline CDR1 reads SGHRS; CDR2 reads YFSETQ. The CDR3 spans 14 residues. The V gene end was trimmed by 4 bases and the J gene end by 3 bases; junction bases not matched to a gene: 2. CDR3: CASSVSGGEETQYF. CDR3 sequence (DNA): TGCGCCAGCAGCGTTAGCGGGGGGGAAGAGACCCAGTACTTC.

This chain connects TRBV9 to TRBJ1-6; the D is unclear. This CDR3 is built from 12 residues. The V end was cut by 4 bases, the J end by 8 bases, with 7 bases between. Germline CDR1 reads SGDLS; CDR2 reads YYNGEE. The CDR3 loop reads CASSPSDSPLHF. CDR3 nucleotide sequence: TGTGCCAGCAGCCCCTCCGATTCACCCCTCCACTTT.

The sample holds one count of this clone. The chain joins TRBV19 to TRBJ2-1; 12 positions agree with TRBD2. V lost 5 bases, J lost 4 bases, and 9 bases stayed unmatched. Germline V CDR1 and CDR2: LNHDA, SQIVND (reference sequence). CDR3 length: 17 amino acids. CDR3 sequence (DNA): TGTGCCAGTAGTCGCCGGACTAGCGGGGTATCTTACAATGAGCAGTTCTTC. Residues: CASSRRTSGVSYNEQFF.

CDR3 bases: TGTGCCAGCAGCTGCCGGGACTCTAGCTCCTACAATGAGCAGTTCTTC. This encodes CASSCRDSSSYNEQFF. The V call is TRBV5-7, the J call TRBJ2-1; D is possibly TRBD2 (6 bases). TRBV5-7 belongs to the ORF category, with a function that is uncertain. This CDR3 comprises 16 residues. Trimming cost V 3 bases and J 0 bases, with 13 bases left between them.

The V and J genes are TRBV15 and TRBJ2-5; D possibly corresponds to TRBD2 (6 bases). The DNA end is a closer match to TRBJ2-7, so the J assignment may be wrong. Germline V CDR1 and CDR2: LNHNV, YYDKDF (reference sequence). CDR3 size: 13 residues. For the CDR3, the DNA is TGTGCCACCAGCAGAGTGGGAGCGGGCGAGCAGTACTTC. It yields the protein CATSRVGAGEQYF.

This clone was seen more than once but under ten times. This chain uses TRBV28 with TRBJ2-7, with TRBD1 matching 7 bases. CDR3 size: 16 residues. Germline values: CDR1 MDHEN, CDR2 SYDVKM. Trimming removed 5 bases from V and 3 bases from J; junction bases left unmatched: 13. The CDR3, as DNA: TGTGCCAGCAGTCCGTGGGGACAGTCCTCAAGCTACGAGCAGTACTTC. This encodes CASSPWGQSSSYEQYF.

The V and J genes are TRBV9 and TRBJ2-3; D gene unclear. The V end was cut by 0 bases, the J end by 3 bases, with 8 bases between. CDR3 length: 14 residues. Germline CDR1 reads SGDLS; CDR2 reads YYNGEE. The CDR3 region has the DNA TGTGCCAGCAGCGTAGAACCCCGGACAGATACGCAGTATTTT. As protein: CASSVEPRTDTQYF.

This clone showed up just once. One end of the junction varies from germline; a read error may be responsible. The chain employs TRBV7-9 and TRBJ1-4; D remains unclear. Germline V gene lookup returns CDR1 SEHNR and CDR2 FQNEAQ (reference sequence). This CDR3 is built from 16 residues. CDR3 protein: CSSSPLMWAVNEKLFF. The CDR3 coding sequence is TGTTCCAGCAGCCCCCTAATGTGGGCAGTTAATGAAAAACTGTTTTTT.

The chain is built from TRBV10-3 and TRBJ2-7; D may be TRBD1 (6 bases). The CDR3 loop spans 14 amino acids. Between the trimmed V and J ends, which lost 8 bases and 1 base, there was a span of 15 bases. In germline, CDR1 is ENHRY, CDR2 SYGVKD. CDR3 nucleotides: TGTGCCATCCGGGATCCAGGGGCTTCCTACGAGCAGTACTTC. It encodes CAIRDPGASYEQYF.

With respect to this clone: Its ends do not fully match the called genes, so a read error is possible. The V gene is TRBV10-3, the J gene TRBJ2-3, with 10 bases aligning to TRBD2. This CDR3 has 16 amino acids. The germline V gene encodes CDR1 ENHRY and CDR2 SYGVKD. The chain's CDR3 is CATSNKAGGPPDTQYF. DNA of the CDR3: TGTGCCACCAGTAATAAAGCGGGAGGGCCCCCGGATACGCAGTATTTT.

The chain joins TRBV6-6 to TRBJ2-7; TRBD1 might be the D (5 bases). The germline V gene has CDR1 MNHNY and CDR2 SVGAGI (reference sequence). The ends were cut back, 2 bases at V and 6 bases at J, with 17 bases in the middle. The CDR3 contains 15 residues. CDR3 sequence reads: CASSYQDNARGEQYF. The CDR3, as DNA: TGTGCCAGCAGTTACCAGGACAACGCTAGAGGCGAGCAGTACTTC.

The rearrangement joins TRBV9 to TRBJ2-7; TRBD2 might be the D (6 bases). CDR3 length equals 14 residues. V was cut by 3 bases and J by 0 bases, with 10 bases left in between. CDR1 SGDLS and CDR2 YYNGEE come from the germline V gene. CDR3: CASSATGVSYEQYF. Written as DNA, the CDR3 is TGTGCCAGCAGCGCGACGGGAGTCTCCTACGAGCAGTACTTC.

Notes on this clone: One junction end disagrees with the germline gene, perhaps due to a read error. The V call is TRBV7-9, the J call TRBJ2-3, with TRBD2 matching 14 bases. Germline lookup yields CDR1 SEHNR and CDR2 FQNEAQ (reference sequence). This CDR3 is 17 amino acids long. Written as DNA, the CDR3 is TGTTCCAGCAGCTTACCCGGACTAGCGGGAGGCGCAGATACGCAGTATTTT. It specifies CSSSLPGLAGGADTQYF.

This chain links TRBV10-3 with TRBJ2-5; 7 bases fit TRBD1. The better agreement between TRBJ2-7 and the DNA end casts doubt on the J call. CDR1 is ENHRY and CDR2 is SYGVKD in the germline V gene. This CDR3 has 13 amino acids. CDR3 in amino acids: CAIRRDSIYEQYF. CDR3 bases: TGTGCCATCAGGAGGGACAGCATCTACGAGCAGTACTTC.

This rearrangement joins TRBV18 to TRBJ2-5; the D is unclear. The germline gives CDR1 KGHSH, CDR2 LQKENI. Trimming cost V 0 bases and J 7 bases, with 6 bases left between them. This CDR3 contains 12 residues. Here the CDR3 reads CASSPPIGTQYF. The CDR3 bases are TGTGCCAGCTCACCACCAATCGGGACCCAGTACTTC.

The chain recombines TRBV7-2 with TRBJ1-3; the D is unclear. Germline V lookup: CDR1 SGHTA, CDR2 FQGNSA. V gave up 1 base and J gave up 2 bases, with 6 bases separating them. This CDR3 spans 14 amino acids. The CDR3 loop is CASSLDITGNTIYF. CDR3 sequence (DNA): TGTGCCAGCAGCTTAGACATAACTGGAAACACCATATATTTT.

The rearrangement joins TRBV11-3 to TRBJ2-5; D might be TRBD2 (5 bases). The CDR3 runs 13 residues. Germline V gives CDR1 SGHNT, CDR2 YENEEA. Between the trimmed V and J ends, which lost 3 bases and 5 bases, there was a span of 10 bases. CDR3 amino acids: CASSLRAGETQYF. The DNA of the CDR3 is TGTGCCAGCAGCTTGAGGGCGGGCGAGACCCAGTACTTC.

The chain has TRBV6-6 and TRBJ2-5, with a possible D match to TRBD2 (6 bases). The V and J ends lost 6 bases and 1 base respectively, with 9 bases between them. The CDR3 runs to 13 residues. CDR1 and CDR2 (germline): MNHNY, SVGAGI (reference sequence). The chain's CDR3 is CASSRGSQETQYF. CDR3 in DNA: TGTGCCAGCAGCCGGGGGTCCCAAGAGACCCAGTACTTC.

The genes are TRBV2 and TRBJ1-1, with unresolved D. Trimming removed 6 bases at V and 1 base at J, with 9 bases between. The CDR3 is 13 residues long. The V gene's germline CDR1 is SNHLY and CDR2 FYNNEI. The chain's CDR3 is CASSVDKNTEAFF. In DNA, the CDR3 is TGTGCCAGCAGCGTAGACAAGAACACTGAAGCTTTCTTT.

The chain is built from TRBV9 and TRBJ1-1, with a possible D match to TRBD1 (5 bases). The CDR3 is 13 residues long. V lost 2 bases to trimming and J lost 8 bases, with 13 bases between them. CDR1 and CDR2 from the germline V gene are SGDLS and YYNGEE. The CDR3 DNA follows: TGTGCCAGCAGCGTTGGCAGGGAAAGAGAAGCTTTCTTT. Protein product: CASSVGREREAFF.

CDR3 nucleotides: TGTGCCAGCAGTGAGGCGTGGGGGGGCATGGGTGAGACCCAGTACTTC. Its protein product is CASSEAWGGMGETQYF. This chain links TRBV2 with TRBJ2-5; D might be TRBD2 (7 bases). CDR1 and CDR2 from the germline V gene are SNHLY and FYNNEI. The CDR3 is 16 residues long. V shed 3 bases and J shed 5 bases, with 19 bases lying between them.

The J gene is TRBJ2-5, the V gene TRBV7-6, with TRBD1 as a possible D gene (6 bases). V was clipped by 1 base and J by 5 bases, with 11 bases between them. CDR1 is SGHVS and CDR2 is FNYEAQ in the germline V gene. This CDR3 has 14 residues. CDR3 DNA sequence: TGTGCCAGCAGCTTAGACAGGGCAACCGAGACCCAGTACTTC. Its protein product is CASSLDRATETQYF.